This T cell receptor beta chain was sequenced in a study of blood T cell repertoires in COVID-19. Study at large: Both acute and convalescent COVID-19 samples were obtained from the United States, Italy and Spain. T cells, B-cell-depleted T cells, or PBMCs provided the cDNA or gDNA that served as material.

Authors' analysis steps: Amplification with reference gene primers provided the estimates of nucleated cell counts. This table comes from immunoSEQ multiplex PCR, and its TCRdb copy is limited to in-frame clones, with some not included. V and J calls and clone size are as listed in that table; D and trimming were resolved from the DNA. The sample has roughly 50,000 clones; 90% are singletons. Sequencing used peripheral blood. The origin of this receptor is a woman in her thirties or forties with active COVID-19.

The CDR3 DNA follows: TGTGCCAGCTCACCACCGGATCGCAGGTACGAGCAGTACTTC. Its protein product is CASSPPDRRYEQYF. The rearrangement uses TRBV18 and TRBJ2-7; D is ambiguous. Trimming removed 0 bases at V and 4 bases at J, with 10 bases between. Per germline, CDR1 KGHSH and CDR2 LQKENI. The CDR3 runs 14 residues.